This TCR beta chain was recovered during a study of cytomegalovirus exposure and HLA in healthy donors. Study-wide findings and caveats: Clusters of TCRs from the first cohort tended to co-occur in the roughly 120 validation repertoires (as a later analysis found). Cytomegalovirus-associated status was assigned to approximately 160 TCR beta chains.

This table comes from immunoSEQ multiplex PCR, and its TCRdb copy is limited to in-frame clones, with some not included. The data show roughly 310,000 clones, with approximately 85% seen just once and around 0.88% held by the top ten. Notes on this clone: Its antigen remains unknown.

The CDR3 is 13 amino acids. Germline values: CDR1 LNHNV, CDR2 YYDKDF (reference sequence). The germline V and J ends were trimmed by 0 bases and 6 bases, with 6 bases remaining between them. The donors were members of the validation cohort comprising over 90 subjects, separate from the roughly 700-subject first cohort. The chain uses TRBV15 and TRBJ2-1; D possibly corresponds to TRBD1 (5 bases). The sample comprised PBMCs. The receptor's source is a man aged 30 to 39 in good health and CMV-seronegative. CDR3 DNA sequence: TGTGCCACCAGCAGAGATCAGGGCAATGAGCAGTTCTTC. It translates to CATSRDQGNEQFF.